This T cell receptor (beta chain) was identified during a study of blood T cell repertoires in COVID-19. Background on the study: Sites across the United States, Italy and Spain contributed samples from acute and convalescent COVID-19. Sources were T cells, B-cell-depleted T cells, or PBMCs; the material itself was cDNA or gDNA.

Per the original data handling: Cell counts per sample came from amplifying reference gene primers. Some clones are missing from TCRdb's copy, which holds only in-frame ones; the method was immunoSEQ multiplex PCR. Clone size and the V and J calls come from that table; the DNA yielded D and trimming. The sample holds about 140,000 clones, roughly four fifths seen once. Germline V gene sequence: CDR1 MDHEN, CDR2 SYDVKM. This CDR3 contains 14 residues. Between the trimmed V and J ends, which lost 3 bases and 0 bases, there was a span of 6 bases. The specimen sequenced was peripheral blood. The chain carries TRBV28 and TRBJ2-1, with a weak D call TRBD2 (5 bases). This receptor was taken from a woman aged 80 or over with acute or convalescent COVID-19. The CDR3 here is CASSFRGSYNEQFF. Written as DNA, the CDR3 is TGTGCCAGCAGTTTTCGGGGCTCCTACAATGAGCAGTTCTTC.